Listed here is a single T cell receptor (beta chain). TCRdb's copy holds only in-frame clones and misses some; the assay was immunoSEQ multiplex PCR. The profile covers 140,000 to 150,000 clones, with roughly 80% appearing a single time and approximately 2.7% taken by the ten largest. This entry belongs to a study of blood T cell repertoires in COVID-19. Turning to the study itself: Samples representing acute and convalescent COVID-19 were sourced from the United States, Italy and Spain. The analysed material was cDNA or gDNA that came from T cells, B-cell-depleted T cells, or PBMCs.

The germline V gene encodes CDR1 MNHEY and CDR2 SMNVEV (reference sequence). V was clipped by 2 bases and J by 0 bases, with 11 bases between them. This CDR3 contains 15 residues. Sequenced sample: peripheral blood. The rearrangement links TRBV27 to TRBJ2-7, with a weak D call TRBD1 (5 bases). This receptor was taken from a woman between 40 and 55 years old with active or convalescent COVID-19. CDR3 residues: CASSLQGPYSYEQYF. The CDR3 DNA reads as TGTGCCAGCAGTTTACAGGGCCCCTACTCCTACGAGCAGTACTTC.